The rows below give T cell receptor beta chains drawn from one sample of a study of blood T cell repertoires in COVID-19. Using immunoSEQ multiplex PCR, the repertoire was profiled, and TCRdb retains in-frame clones only, with some absent. The data contain 64,000 or so clones, roughly 80% of them singletons. The sample taken for sequencing was peripheral blood. The receptors were gathered from a human donor in a cohort sampled during active COVID-19. CDR3s include the opening cysteine and the closing phenylalanine or tryptophan. A D gene is named only where the DNA matches it firmly. Only some rows state a clone size, as once, few, many or a class for expanded clones.

j_gene,v_gene,abundance,d_gene,CDR3aa,CDR3nt
TRBJ2-1,TRBV11-3,once,-,CASSPETAGYNEQFF,TGTGCCAGCAGCCCAGAGACGGCGGGATACAATGAGCAGTTCTTC
TRBJ1-5,TRBV7-9,once,TRBD1,CASSSDRGSNQPQHF,TGTGCCAGCAGCTCGGACAGGGGGTCCAATCAGCCCCAGCATTTT
TRBJ2-5,TRBV6-5,-,TRBD1,CASSGPGGETQYF,TGTGCCAGCAGCGGGCCAGGGGGAGAGACCCAGTACTTC
TRBJ2-1,TRBV6-5,-,TRBD2,CASSYTSGRPNEQFF,TGTGCCAGCAGTTATACTAGCGGGAGGCCAAATGAGCAGTTCTTC
TRBJ2-3,TRBV4-3,-,TRBD1,CASSPQAGGTQYF,TGCGCCAGCAGCCCCCAAGCAGGGGGTACGCAGTATTTT
TRBJ1-3,TRBV13,-,-,CADPPRGLYSGNTIYF,TGTGCCGACCCCCCGCGGGGCCTATACTCTGGAAACACCATATATTTT
TRBJ1-2,TRBV5-8,-,TRBD1,CASSLQGLVYGYTF,TGTGCCAGCAGCTTACAGGGGCTGGTATATGGCTACACCTTC
TRBJ2-3,TRBV15,-,TRBD2,CATSRTRLAGSTDTQYF,TGTGCCACCAGCAGAACTAGACTAGCGGGTAGCACAGATACGCAGTATTTT
TRBJ2-7,TRBV7-2,-,TRBD1,CASSLEGQASYEQYF,TGTGCCAGCAGCTTAGAGGGACAGGCCTCCTACGAGCAGTACTTC
TRBJ2-7,TRBV6-6,-,TRBD1,CASSIGQGYEQYF,TGTGCCAGCAGTATAGGACAGGGATACGAGCAGTACTTC
TRBJ1-1,TRBV28,-,-,CASSSGLGTEAFF,TGTGCCAGCAGTTCGGGACTTGGCACTGAAGCTTTCTTT
TRBJ1-4,TRBV7-9,-,-,CASSQGPRALFF,TGTGCCAGCAGCCAGGGCCCCAGGGCCCTGTTTTTT
TRBJ2-7,TRBV19,-,-,CASSPEGNYEQYF,TGTGCCTCCTCCCCGGAGGGAAACTACGAGCAGTACTTC
TRBJ2-2,TRBV3-1/TRBV3-2,-,TRBD2,CASSPKPTAGANTGELFF,TGTGCCAGCAGCCCCAAACCTACAGCGGGGGCGAACACCGGGGAGCTGTTTTTT
TRBJ2-5,TRBV4-2,-,TRBD2,CASSQDTSGRAEETQYF,TGTGCCAGCAGCCAAGATACTAGCGGGAGGGCCGAAGAGACCCAGTACTTC